The rows below give T cell receptor beta chains drawn from one sample of a study of T cell clones after liver transplantation. Method: immunoSEQ multiplex PCR; TCRdb's copy keeps in-frame clones and lacks some. The sample lists some 50,000 clones; over 60% were seen once. The starting material was CD4+ T cells from blood, obtained at the 22-month timepoint. Every receptor here comes from a human patient who received a liver transplant. The graft donor may have given rise to some T cells. Each CDR3 is given with its conserved first and last residue. A D gene is named only where the DNA matches it firmly. Part of the rows lack a size; the others show once, few, many or a class for expanded clones.

clone size,CDR3 length,V gene,J gene,D gene,CDR3 protein,CDR3 DNA
NA,16,TRBV18,TRBJ2-7,TRBD2,CASSPLAGGASYEQYF,TGTGCCAGCTCACCACTCGCGGGGGGGGCCTCCTACGAGCAGTACTTC
NA,16,TRBV27,TRBJ1-6,TRBD1,CASSPGQGAYNSPLHF,TGTGCCAGCAGTCCAGGACAGGGCGCCTATAATTCACCCCTCCACTTT
NA,14,TRBV11-1,TRBJ2-1,TRBD1,CASSRTGAHNEQFF,TGTGCCAGCAGCCGGACAGGGGCCCACAATGAGCAGTTCTTC
few,15,TRBV6-5,TRBJ1-1,NA,CASSRGSLTVPEAFF,TGTGCCAGCAGTCGAGGATCTCTCACGGTACCTGAAGCTTTCTTT
few,15,TRBV9,TRBJ1-2,TRBD1,CASSGQDSSNYGYTF,TGTGCCTCTAGCGGACAGGACTCTTCGAACTATGGCTACACCTTC
NA,15,TRBV7-8,TRBJ1-5,NA,CASSLRFRMNQPQHF,TGTGCCAGCAGCTTACGTTTTCGGATGAATCAGCCCCAGCATTTT
many,15,TRBV28,TRBJ2-7,NA,CASSSPRALPYEQYF,TGTGCCAGCAGTTCACCGCGGGCTCTCCCTTACGAGCAGTACTTC
NA,15,TRBV10-1,TRBJ2-2,TRBD1,CASSEDRGPTGELFF,TGCGCCAGCAGTGAGGACAGGGGCCCGACCGGGGAGCTGTTTTTT
few,14,TRBV6-6,TRBJ2-7,NA,CASSLTESSYEQYF,TGTGCCAGCAGTCTGACGGAGAGCTCCTACGAGCAGTACTTC
NA,13,TRBV28,TRBJ1-2,TRBD1,CASDRGLLYGYTF,TGTGCCAGCGACAGGGGGCTCCTCTATGGCTACACCTTC
NA,16,TRBV7-2,TRBJ1-4,TRBD1,CASSLFSGTGSEKLFF,TGTGCCAGCAGCCTATTTTCCGGGACAGGGAGTGAAAAACTGTTTTTT
NA,15,TRBV23-1,TRBJ2-5,NA,CASSQSFGSQETQYF,TGCGCCAGCAGTCAATCGTTCGGCAGCCAAGAGACCCAGTACTTC
NA,13,TRBV30,TRBJ1-4,TRBD1,CAWGNRGHEKLFF,TGTGCCTGGGGTAACAGGGGGCATGAAAAACTGTTTTTT
once,14,TRBV19,TRBJ1-4,NA,CASSIAGVAEKLFF,TGTGCCAGTAGTATCGCGGGAGTGGCTGAAAAACTGTTTTTT
NA,17,TRBV10-3,TRBJ1-1,TRBD1,CAISKADRGAQNTEAFF,TGTGCCATCAGTAAAGCGGACAGGGGAGCTCAAAACACTGAAGCTTTCTTT
NA,16,TRBV27,TRBJ2-3,NA,CASSHIWGSSTDTQYF,TGTGCCAGCAGCCACATTTGGGGTTCTAGCACAGATACGCAGTATTTT
few,15,TRBV7-2,TRBJ1-2,NA,CASSRTLTSRYGYTF,TGTGCCAGCAGCCGTACCTTAACGTCCCGCTATGGCTACACCTTC
once,10,TRBV6-5,TRBJ1-1,NA,CAYVPLQAFF,TGTGCCTACGTCCCACTGCAAGCTTTCTTT
NA,13,TRBV27,TRBJ1-2,TRBD1,CASSRDRGNGYTF,TGTGCCAGCAGCAGGGACAGGGGAAATGGCTACACCTTC
NA,12,TRBV7-9,TRBJ1-5,NA,CASSAQYTAQHF,TGTGCCAGCAGCGCCCAATACACAGCCCAGCATTTT
NA,15,TRBV6-5,TRBJ1-2,NA,CASLKGSGRGNGYTF,TGTGCCAGCTTAAAGGGGAGTGGCAGGGGAAATGGCTACACCTTC
once,15,TRBV16,TRBJ1-5,TRBD1,CASSHSGTGDQPQHF,TGTGCCAGCAGCCACTCCGGGACAGGGGATCAGCCCCAGCATTTT
few,15,TRBV19,TRBJ1-1,TRBD1,CASRISRGWYTEAFF,TGTGCCAGTAGGATTAGCAGGGGGTGGTATACTGAAGCTTTCTTT
few,14,TRBV7-3,TRBJ2-2,NA,CASSLVQGFGELFF,TGTGCCAGCAGCTTAGTGCAGGGCTTCGGGGAGCTGTTTTTT
NA,13,TRBV7-2,TRBJ2-7,NA,CASSLGGSAEQYF,TGTGCCAGCAGCTTAGGAGGATCTGCCGAGCAGTACTTC
few,15,TRBV28,TRBJ1-5,TRBD1,CASIIQGAGNQPQHF,TGTGCCAGCATCATTCAGGGGGCAGGCAATCAGCCCCAGCATTTT
medium-sized,13,TRBV11-3,TRBJ1-1,NA,CASSFSTNTEAFF,TGTGCCAGCAGCTTTAGTACGAACACTGAAGCTTTCTTT